Listed below are T cell receptor beta chains from one sample, sequenced in a study of cytomegalovirus exposure and HLA in healthy donors. The table came from immunoSEQ multiplex PCR; TCRdb's copy has only in-frame clones and leaves some out. The sample has 65,000 to 85,000 clones. The sequenced sample was PBMCs. The receptors derive from a female donor in good health and CMV-seropositive. CDR3s include the opening cysteine and the closing phenylalanine or tryptophan. The D gene is left open where the match is weak.

j_call | v_call | d_call | cdr3_aa | cdr3_nt
TRBJ2-3 | TRBV7-3 | . | CASSKSGSDTQYF | TGTGCCAGCAGCAAATCGGGGAGTGATACGCAGTATTTT
TRBJ2-7 | TRBV4-3 | TRBD1 | CASSKMGQGAASSYEQYF | TGCGCCAGCAGCAAGATGGGACAGGGGGCGGCTAGCTCCTACGAGCAGTACTTC
TRBJ2-1 | TRBV7-2 | TRBD2 | CASSFKVGGTSGRLNEQFF | TGTGCCAGCAGCTTTAAGGTAGGGGGGACTAGCGGGAGACTCAATGAGCAGTTCTTC
TRBJ1-5 | TRBV28 | TRBD1 | CASSLFRTGSSYSNQPQHF | TGTGCCAGCAGTTTATTCCGGACAGGGAGTAGTTATAGCAATCAGCCCCAGCATTTT
TRBJ2-1 | TRBV30 | . | CGCASFHEQFF | TGTGGATGCGCAAGTTTTCATGAGCAGTTCTTC
TRBJ2-1 | TRBV30 | TRBD2 | CAWSLRTSGSIRYNEQFF | TGTGCCTGGAGTCTTAGGACTAGCGGGAGTATCCGGTACAATGAGCAGTTCTTC
TRBJ1-6 | TRBV5-6 | TRBD1 | CASSPGDRFGALHF | TGTGCCAGCAGCCCCGGGGACAGATTCGGGGCCCTCCACTTT
TRBJ1-1 | TRBV6-1 | TRBD1 | CASRGTGGATEAFF | TGTGCCAGCAGAGGTACAGGGGGGGCCACTGAAGCTTTCTTT
TRBJ1-2 | TRBV7-2 | . | CASTIPGGRAYGYTF | TGTGCCAGCACCATCCCGGGAGGGAGGGCCTATGGCTACACCTTC
TRBJ1-1 | TRBV25-1 | . | CASKEATEAFF | TGTGCCAGCAAAGAGGCCACTGAAGCTTTCTTT
TRBJ2-7 | TRBV11-2 | TRBD1 | CASSSLLKQGPALYEQYF | TGTGCCAGCAGCTCCCTACTAAAACAGGGGCCGGCGCTCTACGAGCAGTACTTC
TRBJ2-7 | TRBV5-1 | . | CASSLGAVRPYEQYF | TGCGCCAGCAGCTTGGGGGCTGTAAGACCCTACGAGCAGTACTTC
TRBJ2-7 | TRBV30 | . | CAWSEGGEQYF | TGCGCCTGGAGTGAAGGGGGCGAGCAGTACTTC
TRBJ2-1 | TRBV6-1 | TRBD1 | CASSLGQSSYNEQFF | TGTGCCAGCAGCCTGGGACAGTCCTCCTACAATGAGCAGTTCTTC
TRBJ1-2 | TRBV4-3 | TRBD1 | CASSPKTGADNYGYTF | TGCGCCAGCAGCCCTAAGACAGGGGCAGATAACTATGGCTACACCTTC
TRBJ1-6 | TRBV15 | TRBD1 | CATSPRQGGNSPLHF | TGTGCCACCAGCCCCCGACAGGGTGGAAATTCACCCCTCCACTTT
TRBJ1-1 | TRBV27 | . | CASSLVRLRDTEAFF | TGTGCCAGCAGTTTAGTCCGTTTGAGGGACACTGAAGCTTTCTTT
TRBJ1-1 | TRBV23-1 | . | CASSQSPRTVNTEAFF | TGCGCCAGCAGTCAATCTCCCCGGACAGTAAACACTGAAGCTTTCTTT
TRBJ1-5 | TRBV6-4 | . | CASVRGAQPQHF | TGTGCCAGCGTCAGGGGCGCTCAGCCCCAGCATTTT
TRBJ1-1 | TRBV19 | TRBD1 | CASTRGDLNTEAFF | TGTGCCAGTACCAGGGGGGATCTGAACACTGAAGCTTTCTTT
TRBJ2-5 | TRBV30 | TRBD2 | CAWSWGAGTLETQYF | TGTGCCTGGAGTTGGGGAGCGGGGACGCTAGAGACCCAGTACTTC
TRBJ2-7 | TRBV28 | . | CASSTHREVSYEQYF | TGTGCCAGCAGTACTCACAGGGAAGTCTCCTACGAGCAGTACTTC
TRBJ2-3 | TRBV28 | TRBD1 | CASKGAPDKQYF | TGTGCCAGCAAGGGGGCCCCAGATAAGCAGTATTTT
TRBJ1-2 | TRBV9 | TRBD1 | CASSVDQDRADTF | TGTGCCAGCAGCGTAGACCAGGACAGGGCCGACACCTTC